This T cell receptor beta chain was retrieved from a study of T cell responses to AZD1222 COVID-19 vaccine. As to this clone: Its antigen is still unknown.

Whole-study findings and limits: Only five to seven AZD1222 recipients were seropositive at baseline. Repertoires were obtained only post-peak T cell response. Spike regions recognized by vaccine-associated CD4 TCRs spanned the protein, led by 160-218 and 743-854.

V lost 3 bases and J lost 4, with 15 bases in between. CDR1 is DFQATT and CDR2 is SNEGSKA in the germline V gene (reference sequence). The CDR3 sequence is 14 residues long. The assay was immunoSEQ multiplex PCR, and TCRdb's table has in-frame clones only and misses some. The repertoire includes about 47,000 clones, more than 60% of them detected once, and 20% sits in the top ten. The clonotype originates from an adult in good health. The gene calls are TRBV20-1 and TRBJ2-5; possibly TRBD2 for D (6 bases). This sample comprised peripheral blood, obtained on day 0 of MenACWY control vaccination. The CDR3: CSASTVLASETQYF. The DNA for the CDR3 is TGCAGTGCTAGTACGGTACTAGCCTCAGAGACCCAGTACTTC.